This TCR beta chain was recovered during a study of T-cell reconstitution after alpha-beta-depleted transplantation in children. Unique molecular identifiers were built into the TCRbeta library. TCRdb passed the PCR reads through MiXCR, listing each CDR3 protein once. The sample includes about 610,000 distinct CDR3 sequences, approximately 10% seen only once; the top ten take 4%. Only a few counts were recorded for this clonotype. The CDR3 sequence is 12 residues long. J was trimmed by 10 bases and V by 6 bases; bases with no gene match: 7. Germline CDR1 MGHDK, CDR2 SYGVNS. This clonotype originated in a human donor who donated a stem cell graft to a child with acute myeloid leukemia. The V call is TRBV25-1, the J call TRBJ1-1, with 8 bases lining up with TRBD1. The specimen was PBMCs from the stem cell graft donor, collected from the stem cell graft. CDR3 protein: CASRPGQGRAFF. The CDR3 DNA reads TGTGCCAGCAGACCCGGACAGGGTCGAGCTTTCTTT.